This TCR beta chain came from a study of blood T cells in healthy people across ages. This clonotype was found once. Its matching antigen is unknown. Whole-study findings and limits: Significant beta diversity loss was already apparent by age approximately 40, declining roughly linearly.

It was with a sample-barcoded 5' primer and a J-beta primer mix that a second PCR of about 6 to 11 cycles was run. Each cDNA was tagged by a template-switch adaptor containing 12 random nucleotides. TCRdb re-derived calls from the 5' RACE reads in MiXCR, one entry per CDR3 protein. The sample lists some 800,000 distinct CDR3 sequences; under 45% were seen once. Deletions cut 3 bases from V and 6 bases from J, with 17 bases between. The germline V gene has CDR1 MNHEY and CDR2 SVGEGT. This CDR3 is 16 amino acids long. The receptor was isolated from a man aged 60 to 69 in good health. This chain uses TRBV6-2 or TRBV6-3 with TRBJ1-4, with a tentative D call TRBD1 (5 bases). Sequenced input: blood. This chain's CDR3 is CASSYESGGVDEKLFF. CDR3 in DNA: TGTGCCAGCAGTTATGAAAGCGGGGGGGTTGATGAAAAACTGTTTTTT.